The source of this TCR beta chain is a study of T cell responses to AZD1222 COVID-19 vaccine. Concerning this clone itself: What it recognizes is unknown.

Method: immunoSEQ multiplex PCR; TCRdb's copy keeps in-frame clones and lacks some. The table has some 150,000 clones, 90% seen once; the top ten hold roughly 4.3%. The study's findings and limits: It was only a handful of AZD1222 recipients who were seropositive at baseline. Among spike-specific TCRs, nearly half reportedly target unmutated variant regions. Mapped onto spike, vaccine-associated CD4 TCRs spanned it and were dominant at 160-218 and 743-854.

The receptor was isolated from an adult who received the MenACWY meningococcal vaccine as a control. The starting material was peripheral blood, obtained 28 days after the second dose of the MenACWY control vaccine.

CDR3 amino acids: CASSPGQGSYNEQFF. CDR3 nucleotides: TGTGCCAGCTCACCGGGACAGGGATCCTACAATGAGCAGTTCTTC. This chain uses TRBV18 with TRBJ2-1; 9 bases map to TRBD1. V lost 3 bases to trimming and J lost 1 base; unmatched junction nucleotides: 1. CDR3 length: 15 amino acids. Germline V CDR1 and CDR2: KGHSH, LQKENI.